This passage covers 32 T cell receptor beta chains from one sample sequenced in a study of breast tumors, draining lymph nodes, adjacent tissues. The lymph nodes were axillary draining lymph nodes from breast cancer patients. TCRdb reanalysed the multiplex PCR reads using MiXCR and keeps one entry per CDR3 protein. The data show about 130,000 distinct CDR3 sequences, roughly 20% seen once. Sample: axillary lymph node tissue. These receptors came from a female donor with breast cancer. Some clones in this sample may be carry-over from other donors' samples.

A few counts support this clonotype. With a much larger clone just one base away, this may be a read error. The rearrangement links TRBV2 to TRBJ2-1; TRBD2 agrees at 12 bases. This CDR3 is built from 15 residues. Germline V gives CDR1 SNHLY, CDR2 FYNNEI. CDR3 residues: CASAAGLAGNNEQFF. CDR3 nucleotide sequence: TGTGCCAGCGCCGCAGGACTAGCGGGAAACAACGAGCAGTTCTTC.

This clonotype has at least ten counts. The rearrangement uses TRBV10-2 and TRBJ1-2, with D unclear. The germline gives CDR1 WSHSY, CDR2 SAAADI. V shed 4 bases and J shed 8 bases, with 11 bases lying between them. The CDR3 loop spans 12 amino acids. In DNA, the CDR3 is TGCGCCAGCAGTGGGGGATCTCTCGGCTACACCTTC. It translates to CASSGGSLGYTF.

This clonotype was counted many times. This chain links TRBV30 with TRBJ2-7; TRBD1 matches at 7 bases. CDR1 GTSNPN and CDR2 SVGIG come from the germline V gene (reference sequence). Unmatched junction bases numbered 5, after V lost 3 bases and J lost 3 bases. The CDR3 contains 13 residues. CDR3 residues: CAWSRGQIYEQYF. For the CDR3, the DNA is TGTGCCTGGAGCCGGGGACAGATCTACGAGCAGTACTTC.

This clonotype was recorded many times. V usage is TRBV20-1 and J usage is TRBJ1-3, with D perhaps matching TRBD1 (6 bases). This CDR3 is built from 15 residues. Trimming shortened V by 7 bases and J by 5 bases, and 21 bases separated the two germline ends. Germline CDR1 and CDR2: DFQATT and SNEGSKA (reference sequence). The CDR3 region is CSEDRKVEPRNTIYF. The CDR3 nucleotides are TGCAGTGAAGACAGGAAGGTCGAGCCACGAAACACCATATATTTT.

This clonotype was picked up many times. The V call is TRBV27, the J call TRBJ2-1; the D is unclear. The germline V and J ends were trimmed by 5 bases and 3 bases, with 20 bases remaining between them. The CDR3 has 17 amino acids. Germline CDR1 MNHEY, CDR2 SMNVEV (reference sequence). In DNA form, the CDR3 reads TGTGCCAGCAGTCCCCCGCGTGGGCGTACCATCTACAATGAGCAGTTCTTC. Its protein product is CASSPPRGRTIYNEQFF.

This clonotype was observed once. A much larger clone differs from this one at a single base, so this may be a read error. The rearrangement joins TRBV27 to TRBJ2-7; 7 bases fit TRBD2. This CDR3 region has 14 residues. Germline lookup yields CDR1 MNHEY and CDR2 SMNVEV (reference sequence). The CDR3 reads CASRRSSGYYGQYF. CDR3 DNA sequence: TGTGCCAGCAGGAGGTCTAGCGGATACTACGGGCAGTACTTC.

This clonotype was seen repeatedly, ten times or more. The chain carries TRBV6-1 and TRBJ1-5, with D unclear. The CDR3 sequence is 12 residues long. CDR1 MNHNS and CDR2 SASEGT come from the germline V gene. V was trimmed by 8 bases and J by 0 bases, leaving 5 bases between them. CDR3 nucleotides: TGTGCCAGCGCATATAGCAATCAGCCCCAGCATTTT. It encodes CASAYSNQPQHF.

This clonotype was found many times. The chain couples TRBV29-1 to TRBJ2-3; tentatively, D is TRBD2 (5 bases). V shed 1 base and J shed 10 bases, with 9 bases lying between them. The germline gives CDR1 SQVTM, CDR2 ANQGSEA. The CDR3 sequence is 11 residues long. CDR3 DNA: TGCAGCGTTGAAGTGGGAGCATCGCAGTATTTT. As protein: CSVEVGASQYF.

Details on this clonotype: This may be a read error, as it is one base from a much larger clone. The chain employs TRBV19 and TRBJ1-5; 9 nucleotides align to TRBD1. The germline CDR1 and CDR2 sequences are LNHDA and SQIVND (reference sequence). The CDR3 is made up of 18 amino acids. Trimming took 3 bases from V and 4 from J; bases not matched to a gene: 13. The CDR3 sequence: CASSILPPQDRGNQPQHF. In DNA, the CDR3 is TGTGCCAGTAGTATTTTACCCCCTCAGGACAGGGGTAATCAGCCCCAGCATTTT.

A word on this clonotype: One base away lies a much larger clone, so this may be a sequencing read error. The chain has TRBV27 and TRBJ1-6; D might be TRBD1 (6 bases). From germline, CDR1 is MNHEY and CDR2 SMNVEV (reference sequence). The length of the CDR3 is 14 residues. This CDR3 is CAGSSQGHNSPLHF. The DNA for the CDR3 is TGTGCCGGCAGTTCACAGGGACATAATTCACCCCTCCACTTT.

This clonotype has just a few counts. The J gene is TRBJ2-1, the V gene TRBV12-3 or TRBV12-4; 10 positions agree with TRBD2. The CDR3 extends over 18 amino acids. V lost 7 bases and J lost 7; bases outside the gene matches: 19. CDR3 in amino acids: CASTPGRGETSGYNEQFF. CDR3 nucleotides: TGTGCCAGCACCCCCGGGAGGGGGGAGACTAGCGGGTATAATGAGCAGTTCTTC.

Notes on this clonotype: At one of its ends the junction is not consistent with the germline gene, which may arise from a read error. This chain uses TRBV5-4 with TRBJ1-4; TRBD1 might be the D (6 bases). CDR1 is SGHNT, CDR2 YYREEE, per germline (reference sequence). The CDR3 contains 13 residues. The CDR3 region has the DNA TGTGCCAGCAGCTTAGGGGGAACTGAAAAACCGTTTTTT. Encoded protein: CASSLGGTEKPFF.

This clonotype has a count of ten or more. The chain couples TRBV7-9 to TRBJ2-1; the match to TRBD2 covers 11 bases. V dropped 1 base and J dropped 7; count of bases not matched to a gene: 3. Per germline, CDR1 SEHNR and CDR2 FQNEAQ (reference sequence). The CDR3 has 15 residues. As DNA, the CDR3 is TGTGCCAGCAGCTTAGATGCTAGCGGGAGGAATGAGCAGTTCTTC. Translated, it gives CASSLDASGRNEQFF.

Of note for this clonotype: A much larger clone sits a single nucleotide away, making a read error possible. The chain links TRBV6-2 or TRBV6-3 to TRBJ2-3; D may be TRBD1 or TRBD2 (6 bases each). Germline CDR1 is MNHEY and CDR2 is SVGEGT. The CDR3 extends over 15 amino acids. Written as DNA, the CDR3 is TGTGCCGGCAGCCGGGGGACACCAAGCACAGATACGCAGTATTTT. Its translation is CAGSRGTPSTDTQYF.

With regard to this clonotype: With a much larger clone just one base away, this may be a read error. This chain connects TRBV5-1 to TRBJ2-2, with a tentative D call TRBD2 (6 bases). Germline assignment: CDR1 SGHRS and CDR2 YFSETQ. The CDR3 loop spans 15 amino acids. The CDR3, as DNA: TGCGCCAGCAGCTTGGACGGCGGTCGGGGCGGGGAGCTGTCTTTT. Protein: CASSLDGGRGGELSF.

The V gene is TRBV5-4, the J gene TRBJ2-5; 8 positions match TRBD1. The CDR3 is 16 residues long. From germline, CDR1 is SGHNT and CDR2 YYREEE (reference sequence). V lost 0 bases to trimming and J lost 5 bases; unmatched junction nucleotides: 9. The CDR3 reads CASSLGQGAVWETQYF. CDR3 sequence (DNA): TGTGCCAGCAGCTTGGGCCAGGGGGCCGTTTGGGAGACCCAGTACTTC.

As concerns this clonotype: This clone may be a read error of a much larger clone one base away. The chain recombines TRBV6-6 with TRBJ2-3; D is unresolved. Looked up from germline, CDR1 is MNHNY and CDR2 is SVGAGI (reference sequence). The CDR3 length is 16 residues. The CDR3 here is CASNIPRALNTDSQYF. Here the CDR3 DNA reads TGTGCCAGCAATATACCCAGAGCTCTAAACACAGATTCGCAGTATTTT.

This clonotype was seen many times. The chain joins TRBV6-2 or TRBV6-3 to TRBJ2-7, with 7 bases lining up with TRBD1. Germline V gene sequence: CDR1 MNHEY, CDR2 SVGEGT. With 6 bases clipped from V and 3 bases from J, the junction kept 5 bases outside the gene matches. This CDR3 region has 13 residues. The CDR3 nucleotides read TGTGCCAGCAGCCTGGGACAGCTCTACGAGCAGTACTTC. Its protein is CASSLGQLYEQYF.

This clonotype appeared many times. V and J are TRBV6-5 and TRBJ1-4; TRBD1 agrees at 8 bases. There are 14 residues in the CDR3. Trimming took 6 bases from V and 8 from J; bases not matched to a gene: 8. Germline V gene sequence: CDR1 MNHEY, CDR2 SVGAGI. This CDR3 reads CASRMDREGEKLFF. CDR3 bases: TGTGCCAGCAGAATGGACAGGGAGGGGGAAAAACTGTTTTTT.

This clonotype came up many times. V usage is TRBV3-1 and J usage is TRBJ2-2, with TRBD1 matching over 9 bases. With V trimmed by 6 bases and J by 7 bases, 9 bases remained unmatched. The CDR3 extends over 15 amino acids. Per germline, CDR1 LGHDT and CDR2 YNNKEL (reference sequence). Here the CDR3 DNA reads TGTGCCAGCAGGACACAGGGGGCGGGCAACGGGGAGCTGTTTTTT. Protein sequence: CASRTQGAGNGELFF.

This clonotype was detected many times. The chain has TRBV12-3 or TRBV12-4 and TRBJ1-2; a possible D gene is TRBD1 (6 bases). V lost 2 bases and J lost 8, with 18 bases in between. This CDR3 is built from 15 residues. In DNA, the CDR3 is TGTGCCAGCAGTTTAACGAGAAGGGGGGCAGGGGGCTACACCTTC. Translated: CASSLTRRGAGGYTF.

This clonotype appeared a single time. The conserved phenylalanine or tryptophan normally closing the CDR3 is absent here, so this likely arose from a read error. The chain is built from TRBV5-1 and TRBJ2-7, with D perhaps assigned TRBD1 or TRBD2 (7 bases each). The CDR3 runs 14 residues. The V gene lost 7 bases and the J gene lost 9 bases, with 23 bases spanning the gap. Germline loops: CDR1 SGHRS, CDR2 YFSETQ. CDR3 bases: TGCGCCAGCTCAAGGGACAGCGAAGGGAGGGGGCAGTACCTC. Translated, it gives CASSRDSEGRGQYL.

This clonotype has a count of ten or more. V and J are TRBV7-6 and TRBJ2-2; 7 bases line up with TRBD2. After removal of 1 base from V and 3 bases from J, the junction contained 26 bases not matched to a gene. CDR1 is SGHVS, CDR2 FNYEAQ, per germline. This CDR3 spans 23 amino acids. CDR3 coding DNA: TGTGCCAGCAGCTTAGTTTGGTGGCGGGAGAGCATAATGCCCCCTAACTACACCGGGGAGCTGTTTTTT. This encodes CASSLVWWRESIMPPNYTGELFF.

There are many counts of this clonotype. One junction end does not reproduce the germline sequence, and a read error may be involved. V gene TRBV14 combines with J gene TRBJ2-1; tentative D call: TRBD2 (7 bases). Looked up from germline, CDR1 is SGHDN and CDR2 is FVKESK. This CDR3 has 10 amino acids. CDR3 amino acids: CATLTGGQVF. In nucleotides, the CDR3 is TGTGCCACCCTGACGGGGGGCCAGGTCTTC.

This clonotype was detected many times. This chain connects TRBV12-3 or TRBV12-4 to TRBJ1-4; TRBD1 aligns across 11 bases. V was clipped by 5 bases and J by 0 bases; unmatched bases: 11. The CDR3 spans 19 residues. The CDR3 DNA reads as TGTGCCAGCAGTCCAAGCTCCGGGACAGGGGGGGCAACTAATGAAAAACTGTTTTTT. Translation: CASSPSSGTGGATNEKLFF.

This clonotype occurred many times. CDR3 region: CSARAGSDYEQYF. CDR3 DNA: TGCAGTGCTAGAGCGGGGTCTGACTACGAGCAGTACTTC. The chain is built from TRBV20-1 and TRBJ2-7; perhaps TRBD2 as D (5 bases). Germline V gives CDR1 DFQATT, CDR2 SNEGSKA (reference sequence). Trimming left V 1 base short and J 3 bases short, with 10 bases between. This CDR3 contains 13 residues.

This clonotype was found many times. This sequence joins TRBV20-1 and TRBJ2-2; possibly TRBD1 for D (5 bases). This CDR3 comprises 16 residues. V lost 2 bases, J lost 3 bases, and 16 bases lay in between. Germline CDR1 reads DFQATT; CDR2 reads SNEGSKA (reference sequence). CDR3 sequence (DNA): TGCAGTGCTAGACCTTTACCCAGGGAAGACACCGGGGAGCTGTTTTTT. Encoded protein: CSARPLPREDTGELFF.

This clonotype was counted ten times or more. This rearrangement joins TRBV29-1 to TRBJ1-2, with no clear D. The CDR3 has 14 amino acids. CDR1 and CDR2 (germline): SQVTM, ANQGSEA. V was trimmed by 8 bases and J by 5 bases, leaving 21 bases between them. The CDR3 reads CSSWTENPVYGYTF. The CDR3 bases are TGCAGCTCTTGGACCGAAAATCCCGTTTATGGCTACACCTTC.

This clonotype was seen at least ten times. The J gene is TRBJ2-1, the V gene TRBV28; D possibly matches TRBD1 or TRBD2 (5 bases each). The germline V gene encodes CDR1 MDHEN and CDR2 SYDVKM. The CDR3 extends over 14 amino acids. Trimming cost V 6 bases and J 9 bases, with 18 bases left between them. As DNA, the CDR3 is TGTGCCAGCAGCCGACCGGGGCCACGGCGTGAGCAGTTCTTC. Amino acids: CASSRPGPRREQFF.

V is TRBV20-1 and J is TRBJ2-3; a weak D match, TRBD2 (5 bases). Trimming stripped 1 base from V and 2 bases from J, with 16 bases between. The germline V gene encodes CDR1 DFQATT and CDR2 SNEGSKA (reference sequence). This CDR3 comprises 16 residues. CDR3: CSARVDSSHATDTQYF. As DNA, the CDR3 is TGCAGTGCTAGAGTTGATTCTAGCCACGCCACAGATACGCAGTATTTT.

This clonotype was picked up many times. The rearrangement joins TRBV3-1 to TRBJ2-7; D is undetermined. The germline gives CDR1 LGHDT, CDR2 YNNKEL (reference sequence). The CDR3 has 11 residues. Trimming removed 5 bases at V and 7 bases at J, with 9 bases between. The CDR3 spells CASSSHVEQYF. Written as DNA, the CDR3 is TGTGCCAGCAGCTCGCACGTGGAGCAGTACTTC.

This clonotype was recorded many times. The rearrangement links TRBV15 to TRBJ2-7; TRBD1 matches 7 bases. Germline CDR1 LNHNV, CDR2 YYDKDF (reference sequence). With 1 base clipped from V and 0 bases from J, the junction kept 3 bases outside the gene matches. CDR3 length: 15 residues. This CDR3 reads CATSRVGTVSYEQYF. The CDR3 region has the DNA TGTGCCACCAGCAGAGTAGGGACAGTCTCCTACGAGCAGTACTTC.